These 24 T cell receptor beta chains originate from one sample sequenced in a study of T cell repertoires in ileal Crohn's disease. Sequenced by immunoSEQ multiplex PCR; TCRdb stores in-frame clones only, minus some. The data show some 9,400 clones, with about 80% seen just once and roughly a sixth held by the top ten. As to time point: neoterminal ileum biopsy at postoperative endoscopy, about 6 months after surgery. Sequenced material: ileal tissue. The receptors come from an adult with Crohn's disease.

The V gene is TRBV7-8, the J gene TRBJ1-2; the D gene is possibly TRBD1 (6 bases). Trimming shortened V by 1 base and J by 0 bases, and 12 bases separated the two germline ends. Germline values: CDR1 SGHVS, CDR2 FQNEAQ. The CDR3 totals 16 residues. The CDR3 sequence is CASSLVAGVANYGYTF. CDR3 coding DNA: TGTGCCAGCAGCTTAGTGGCAGGGGTAGCTAACTATGGCTACACCTTC. Using reference TRBV7-8 and TRBJ1-2 for the parts outside the CDR3, the full variable domain is GAGVSQSPRYKVAKRGQDVALRCDPISGHVSLFWYQQALGQGPEFLTYFQNEAQLDKSGLPSDRFFAERPEGSVSTLKIQRTQQEDSAVYLCASSLVAGVANYGYTFGSGTRLTVV.

V is TRBV18 and J is TRBJ2-7; tentatively, D is TRBD1 (6 bases). Germline lookup yields CDR1 KGHSH and CDR2 LQKENI. The germline V and J ends were trimmed by 2 bases and 4 bases, with 6 bases remaining between them. The CDR3 runs to 12 residues. CDR3 in DNA: TGTGCCAGCTCACCAACAGGGTACGAGCAGTACTTC. Translated, it gives CASSPTGYEQYF.

V gene TRBV2 combines with J gene TRBJ2-7; possibly TRBD1 for D (6 bases). Germline values: CDR1 SNHLY, CDR2 FYNNEI. The CDR3 consists of 14 residues. V lost 7 bases to trimming and J lost 0 bases, with 13 bases between them. CDR3 sequence: CASKPGQSSYEQYF. In DNA, the CDR3 is TGTGCCAGCAAACCAGGACAGAGCTCCTACGAGCAGTACTTC.

This rearrangement joins TRBV18 to TRBJ2-7; a weak D match, TRBD1 (5 bases). Per germline, CDR1 KGHSH and CDR2 LQKENI. The CDR3 totals 14 residues. The V end lost 3 bases, the J end lost 3 bases, and 12 bases lay between the germline ends. The CDR3 spells CASSPTTVIYEQYF. CDR3 in DNA: TGTGCCAGCTCACCCACGACAGTAATCTACGAGCAGTACTTC. Complete variable domain (other parts from reference TRBV18 and TRBJ2-7): NAGVMQNPRHLVRRRGQEARLRCSPMKGHSHVYWYRQLPEEGLKFMVYLQKENIIDESGMPKERFSAEFPKEGPSILRIQQVVRGDSAAYFCASSPTTVIYEQYFGPGTRLTVT.

This chain connects TRBV7-2 to TRBJ1-2; maybe TRBD1 (6 bases). The length of the CDR3 is 15 residues. V was trimmed by 3 bases and J by 7 bases, leaving 18 bases between them. Germline V CDR1 and CDR2: SGHTA, FQGNSA. The CDR3 sequence is CASSFQSLGAGGYTF. The CDR3 coding sequence is TGTGCCAGCAGCTTCCAAAGCCTGGGGGCGGGTGGCTACACCTTC.

By sample fraction, this clone is medium-sized. The rearrangement uses TRBV21-1 and TRBJ2-7; the table gives TRBD2 as D, unverified against the DNA. TRBV21-1 is annotated as a pseudogene. The CDR3 is 15 residues long. CDR3 region: CASGLKRELNYEQYF. In nucleotides, the CDR3 is TGTGCCAGCGGCTTAAAGCGGGAACTGAACTACGAGCAGTACTTC.

Note on this clone: The sample carries other DNA sequences with the same CDR3. The chain recombines TRBV19 with TRBJ1-1; tentative D call: TRBD1 (5 bases). Trimming pared 4 bases from V and 4 bases from J, leaving 10 bases between. Germline loops: CDR1 LNHDA, CDR2 SQIVND (reference sequence). The CDR3 covers 13 residues. CDR3 loop: CASSTGLGTEAFF. CDR3 DNA: TGTGCCAGTAGTACAGGGTTAGGCACTGAAGCTTTCTTT. The full variable domain, in which reference TRBV19 and TRBJ1-1 provide the parts outside the CDR3, is DGGITQSPKYLFRKEGQNVTLSCEQNLNHDAMYWYRQDPGQGLRLIYYSQIVNDFQKGDIAEGYSVSREKKESFPLTVTSAQKNPTAFYLCASSTGLGTEAFFGQGTRLTVV.

The chain recombines TRBV2 with TRBJ2-5; perhaps TRBD1 as D (6 bases). The J call may be wrong; the DNA end is better matched by TRBJ2-7. This CDR3 has 14 residues. Germline V lookup: CDR1 SNHLY, CDR2 FYNNEI. The CDR3 spells CASVDTGPRDEQYF. The CDR3 DNA reads as TGTGCCAGCGTAGACACAGGGCCTAGGGACGAGCAGTACTTC.

This sequence joins TRBV7-9 and TRBJ1-4, with D perhaps TRBD1 (6 bases). V was clipped by 0 bases and J by 6 bases, with 14 bases between them. Germline V gene sequence: CDR1 SEHNR, CDR2 FQNEAQ (reference sequence). This CDR3 region has 16 residues. The CDR3 region has the DNA TGTGCCAGCAGCTTAGCGCGGCTGGCAGGGGATGAAAAACTGTTTTTT. Residues: CASSLARLAGDEKLFF.

The chain links TRBV6-5 to TRBJ1-1; 7 positions agree with TRBD1. With 0 bases clipped from V and 6 bases from J, the junction kept 4 bases outside the gene matches. CDR3 length: 14 amino acids. The germline CDR1 and CDR2 sequences are MNHEY and SVGAGI. The CDR3 loop reads CASSYSRQGAEAFF. The CDR3 coding sequence is TGTGCCAGCAGTTACTCTAGACAGGGCGCTGAAGCTTTCTTT.

As to this clone: One junction end disagrees with the germline gene, perhaps due to a read error. J is TRBJ1-2 and V is TRBV7-2; D is undetermined. Germline V gene data show CDR1 as SGHTA and CDR2 as FQGNSA. CDR3 size: 14 residues. For the CDR3, the DNA is TGCGCCAGCAGCCAGGAGCGGGGTTACCTTGGCTACACCTTC. Amino acids: CASSQERGYLGYTF.

The V call is TRBV9, the J call TRBJ1-3; TRBD1 might be the D (5 bases). Germline V gene data show CDR1 as SGDLS and CDR2 as YYNGEE. The length of the CDR3 is 16 residues. Trimming left V 1 base short and J 2 bases short, with 13 bases between. The chain's CDR3 is CASSVSIGETGNTIYF. CDR3 nucleotide sequence: TGTGCCAGCAGCGTATCGATAGGGGAAACTGGAAACACCATATATTTT.

J is TRBJ1-5 and V is TRBV4-3; D unclear. V was shortened by 0 bases and J by 6 bases, with 6 bases between the two germline ends. The CDR3 covers 13 residues. Germline V gene sequence: CDR1 LGHNA, CDR2 YSLEER. CDR3 loop: CASSQETSQPQHF. The CDR3 bases are TGCGCCAGCAGCCAAGAAACAAGTCAGCCCCAGCATTTT.

This chain uses TRBV4-3 with TRBJ2-7; TRBD1 aligns across 9 bases. In germline, CDR1 is LGHNA, CDR2 YSLEER. The CDR3 extends over 15 amino acids. V shed 0 bases and J 3 bases; nucleotides not matched to a gene: 3. CDR3 protein: CASSQEPGQGYEQYF. CDR3 sequence (DNA): TGCGCCAGCAGCCAAGAACCGGGACAGGGCTACGAGCAGTACTTC.

In its sample, this clone was seen a few times. The CDR3 region has the DNA TGTGCCAGCAGCTTGACAGGGGGCAATCAGCCCCAGCATTTT. Translating it yields CASSLTGGNQPQHF. This chain joins TRBV7-6 and TRBJ1-5, with TRBD1 matching over 8 bases. Germline trimming cut 3 bases from V and 2 bases from J; bases unmatched to any gene: 0. Germline V gives CDR1 SGHVS, CDR2 FNYEAQ. This CDR3 is built from 14 residues.

The J gene is TRBJ2-3, the V gene TRBV10-3; D is undetermined. This CDR3 spans 12 amino acids. Looked up from germline, CDR1 is ENHRY and CDR2 is SYGVKD. V was shortened by 0 bases and J by 5 bases, with 3 bases between the two germline ends. The DNA for the CDR3 is TGTGCCATCAGTGAGTCCGGAGATACGCAGTATTTT. This codes for CAISESGDTQYF.

This rearrangement joins TRBV28 to TRBJ2-3, with 10 bases identical to TRBD2. This CDR3 spans 15 amino acids. The J segment lost 2 bases and the V segment lost 4 bases, leaving 3 bases of the junction unmatched. CDR1 and CDR2 (germline): MDHEN, SYDVKM. The CDR3 spells CASSSSGGYTDTQYF. CDR3 DNA sequence: TGTGCCAGCAGTTCTAGCGGGGGCTACACAGATACGCAGTATTTT.

This chain links TRBV9 with TRBJ2-5; a possible D gene is TRBD2 (5 bases). The tail of the sequence fits TRBJ2-7 better, so the J call may be wrong. Germline CDR1 and CDR2: SGDLS and YYNGEE. The CDR3 runs to 14 residues. For the CDR3, the DNA is TGTGCCAGCAGCGTAGGGGGAGACTCCTACGAGCAGTACTTC. It yields the protein CASSVGGDSYEQYF.

The rearrangement links TRBV7-8 to TRBJ1-5, with 7 bases fitting TRBD1. Trimming took 5 bases from V and 1 from J; bases not matched to a gene: 8. The CDR3 is 16 amino acids. Germline V CDR1 and CDR2: SGHVS, FQNEAQ. This CDR3 reads CASSQRQGGSNQPQHF. CDR3 sequence (DNA): TGTGCCAGCAGCCAAAGACAGGGTGGGAGCAATCAGCCCCAGCATTTT.

The chain combines TRBV14 with TRBJ1-5; 10 nucleotides agree with TRBD1. The CDR3 runs to 17 residues. Germline V CDR1 and CDR2: SGHDN, FVKESK. V shed 1 base and J 4 bases; nucleotides not matched to a gene: 7. CDR3 nucleotide sequence: TGTGCCAGCAGCCAAGCGAAACGGGACAGGGGTAATCAGCCCCAGCATTTT. Amino acid sequence: CASSQAKRDRGNQPQHF.

This chain uses TRBV7-9 with TRBJ2-3; D gene uncertain. This CDR3 is built from 14 residues. V was trimmed by 0 bases and J by 0 bases, leaving 4 bases between them. Germline V lookup: CDR1 SEHNR, CDR2 FQNEAQ (reference sequence). CDR3 sequence reads: CASSLAQSTDTQYF. The DNA for the CDR3 is TGTGCCAGCAGCTTAGCCCAGAGCACAGATACGCAGTATTTT. Supplemented by reference TRBV7-9 and TRBJ2-3, the full variable domain reads DTGVSQNPRHKITKRGQNVTFRCDPISEHNRLYWYRQTLGQGPEFLTYFQNEAQLEKSRLLSDRFSAERPKGSFSTLEIQRTEQGDSAMYLCASSLAQSTDTQYFGPGTRLTVL.

The chain couples TRBV5-4 to TRBJ2-3, with 9 bases lining up with TRBD2. Trimming cost V 4 bases and J 1 base; bases outside gene matches: 7. The CDR3 runs 16 residues. The germline V gene has CDR1 SGHNT and CDR2 YYREEE (reference sequence). CDR3 loop: CASSPTSGPGTDTQYF. Written as DNA, the CDR3 is TGTGCCAGCAGCCCCACTAGCGGGCCTGGCACAGATACGCAGTATTTT. The full variable domain, with the rest looked up from reference TRBV5-4 and TRBJ2-3, is ETGVTQSPTHLIKTRGQQVTLRCSSQSGHNTVSWYQQALGQGPQFIFQYYREEENGRGNFPPRFSGLQFPNYSSELNVNALELDDSALYLCASSPTSGPGTDTQYFGPGTRLTVL.

In regard to this clone: This sample also contains other DNA sequences that code for the same CDR3. The chain recombines TRBV5-1 with TRBJ2-1; 8 bases are shared with TRBD1. The CDR3 contains 15 residues. The germline CDR1 and CDR2 sequences are SGHRS and YFSETQ. Unmatched junction bases numbered 6, after V lost 4 bases and J lost 3 bases. The chain's CDR3 is CASSPGTGVYNEQFF. Here the CDR3 DNA reads TGCGCCAGCAGCCCCGGGACAGGCGTCTACAATGAGCAGTTCTTC.

The J gene is TRBJ1-2, the V gene TRBV29-1; TRBD1 is a possible D gene (5 bases). CDR1 is SQVTM and CDR2 is ANQGSEA in the germline V gene. The CDR3 is made up of 13 amino acids. With 3 bases removed from V and 5 bases from J, the gap between germline ends came to 13 bases. This CDR3 reads CSVEEGIGYGYTF. The CDR3 region has the DNA TGCAGCGTTGAGGAGGGGATAGGATATGGCTACACCTTC.